This T cell receptor beta chain was observed in a study of CD8+ T cells in alopecia areata. Extracted RNA was reverse transcribed into cDNA, the sequencing template. Clones were read by immunoSEQ multiplex PCR, and TCRdb kept only the in-frame ones, dropping some. Of about 200,000 clones listed, around 66% are singletons. Documented treatment: oral pan-JAK inhibitor, 5-10 mg twice daily. As for this clone: Its antigen is undetermined.

Study-wide results and limits: The study found that many expanded lesional clones persisted in scalp and blood during tofacitinib.

Germline assignment: CDR1 MNHEY and CDR2 SVGAGI. V gave up 4 bases and J gave up 7 bases, with 23 bases separating them. The CDR3 loop spans 16 amino acids. The receptor was derived from a human donor with alopecia areata. The chain combines TRBV6-5 with TRBJ2-7; D perhaps matches TRBD2 (7 bases). The sequencing here drew on CD4+ T cells sorted from blood, taken at week 4, from a patient treated with tofacitinib. The CDR3, as DNA: TGTGCCAGCAGTTCCCTCAGCGCGGGGGCCACGGGTGAGCAGTACTTC. Encoded protein: CASSSLSAGATGEQYF.